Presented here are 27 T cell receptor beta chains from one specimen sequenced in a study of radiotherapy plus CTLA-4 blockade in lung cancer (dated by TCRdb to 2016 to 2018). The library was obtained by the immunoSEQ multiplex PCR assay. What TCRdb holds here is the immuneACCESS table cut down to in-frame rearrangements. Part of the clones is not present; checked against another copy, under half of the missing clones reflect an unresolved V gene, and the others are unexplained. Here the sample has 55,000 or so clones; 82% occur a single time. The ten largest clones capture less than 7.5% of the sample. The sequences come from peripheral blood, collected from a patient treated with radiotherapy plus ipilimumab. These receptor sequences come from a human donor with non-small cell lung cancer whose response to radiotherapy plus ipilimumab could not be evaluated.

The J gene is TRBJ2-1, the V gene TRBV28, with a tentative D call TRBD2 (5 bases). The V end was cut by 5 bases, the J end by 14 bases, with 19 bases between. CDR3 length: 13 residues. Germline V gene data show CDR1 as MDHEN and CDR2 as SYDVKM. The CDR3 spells CASSRLVGALEFF. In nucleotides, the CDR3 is TGTGCCAGCAGTCGATTAGTGGGAGCTCTAGAGTTCTTC.

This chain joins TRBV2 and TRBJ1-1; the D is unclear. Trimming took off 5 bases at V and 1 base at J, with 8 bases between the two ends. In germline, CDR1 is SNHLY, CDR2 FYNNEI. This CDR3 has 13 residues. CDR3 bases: TGTGCCAGCAGTCAACAGTGGAACACTGAAGCTTTCTTT. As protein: CASSQQWNTEAFF.

The CDR3 is CASAGTGDGAFF. The CDR3 bases are TGTGCCAGCGCGGGGACAGGGGACGGAGCTTTCTTT. This chain connects TRBV6-6 to TRBJ1-1; TRBD1 matches at 10 bases. The CDR3 covers 12 residues. The junction had 7 bases not matched to a gene; V was cut back by 8 bases and J by 10 bases. The germline CDR1 and CDR2 sequences are MNHNY and SVGAGI (reference sequence).

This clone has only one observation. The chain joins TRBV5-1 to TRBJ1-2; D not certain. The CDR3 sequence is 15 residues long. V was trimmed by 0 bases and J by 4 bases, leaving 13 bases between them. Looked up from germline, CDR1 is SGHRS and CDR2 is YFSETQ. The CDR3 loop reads CASSLGGVGSYGYTF. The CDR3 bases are TGCGCCAGCAGCTTGGGCGGGGTAGGGAGCTATGGCTACACCTTC.

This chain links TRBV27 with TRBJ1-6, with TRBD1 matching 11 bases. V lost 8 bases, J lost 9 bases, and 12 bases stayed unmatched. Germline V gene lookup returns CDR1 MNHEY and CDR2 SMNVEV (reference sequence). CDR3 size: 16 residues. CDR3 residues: CASRYGDRGNSSPLHF. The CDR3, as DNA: TGTGCCAGCCGCTATGGGGACAGGGGGAATAGTTCACCCCTCCACTTT.

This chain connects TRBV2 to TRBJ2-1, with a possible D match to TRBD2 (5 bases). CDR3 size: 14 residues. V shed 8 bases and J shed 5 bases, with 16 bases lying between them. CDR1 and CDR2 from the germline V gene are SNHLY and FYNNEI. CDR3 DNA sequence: TGTGCCAGCGTCGCCCAGCGGAGAGACAATGAGCAGTTCTTC. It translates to CASVAQRRDNEQFF.

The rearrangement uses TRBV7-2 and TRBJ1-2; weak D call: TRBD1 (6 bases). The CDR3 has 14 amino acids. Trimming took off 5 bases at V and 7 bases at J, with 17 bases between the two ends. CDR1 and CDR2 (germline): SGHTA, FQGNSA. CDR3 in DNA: TGTGCCAGCAGCCTTGGGATCCTCAGGGGTGGCTACACCTTC. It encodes CASSLGILRGGYTF.

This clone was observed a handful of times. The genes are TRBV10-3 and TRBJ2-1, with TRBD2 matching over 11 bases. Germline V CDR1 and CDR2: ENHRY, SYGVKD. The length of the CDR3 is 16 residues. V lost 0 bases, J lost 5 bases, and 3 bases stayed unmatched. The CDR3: CAISESMTSGDNEQFF. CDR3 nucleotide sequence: TGTGCCATCAGTGAGTCGATGACTAGCGGGGACAATGAGCAGTTCTTC.

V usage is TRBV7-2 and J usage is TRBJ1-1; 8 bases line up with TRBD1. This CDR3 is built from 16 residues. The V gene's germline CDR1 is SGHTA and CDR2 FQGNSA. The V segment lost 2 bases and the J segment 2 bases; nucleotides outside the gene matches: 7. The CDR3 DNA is TGTGCCAGCAGCTTAAAGCTACAGGGGGGAAACACTGAAGCTTTCTTT. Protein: CASSLKLQGGNTEAFF.

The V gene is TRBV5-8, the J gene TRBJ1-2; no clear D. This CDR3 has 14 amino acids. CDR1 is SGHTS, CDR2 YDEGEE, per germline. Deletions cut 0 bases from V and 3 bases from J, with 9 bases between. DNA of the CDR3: TGTGCCAGCAGCTTGGGCGCAGGTGACTATGGCTACACCTTC. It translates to CASSLGAGDYGYTF.

CDR3 loop: CASSLERGGLSSQTDTQYF. In nucleotides, the CDR3 is TGTGCCAGCAGCTTAGAGCGGGGGGGCCTCAGTTCACAGACAGATACGCAGTATTTT. J is TRBJ2-3 and V is TRBV7-2; 10 nucleotides line up with TRBD2. This CDR3 region has 19 residues. With V trimmed by 1 base and J by 3 bases, 13 bases remained unmatched. Germline V gene data show CDR1 as SGHTA and CDR2 as FQGNSA.

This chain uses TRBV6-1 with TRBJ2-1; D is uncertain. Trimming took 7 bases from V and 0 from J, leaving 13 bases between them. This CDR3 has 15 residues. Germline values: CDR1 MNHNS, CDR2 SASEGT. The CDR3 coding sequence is TGTGCCAGCAACCCGACTGTTAGCTCCTACAATGAGCAGTTCTTC. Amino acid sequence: CASNPTVSSYNEQFF.

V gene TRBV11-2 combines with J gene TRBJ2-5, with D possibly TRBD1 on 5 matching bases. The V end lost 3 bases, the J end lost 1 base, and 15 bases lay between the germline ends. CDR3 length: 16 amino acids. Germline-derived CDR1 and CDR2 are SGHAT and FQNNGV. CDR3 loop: CASSFRASHGQETQYF. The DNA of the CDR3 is TGTGCCAGCAGCTTCAGGGCTAGTCATGGCCAAGAGACCCAGTACTTC.

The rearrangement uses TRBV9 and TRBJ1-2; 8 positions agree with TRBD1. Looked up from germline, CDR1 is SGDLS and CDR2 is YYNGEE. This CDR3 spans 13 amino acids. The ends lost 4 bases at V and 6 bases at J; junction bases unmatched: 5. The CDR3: CASSTQGGNGYTF. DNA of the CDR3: TGTGCCAGCAGCACACAGGGGGGGAATGGCTACACCTTC.

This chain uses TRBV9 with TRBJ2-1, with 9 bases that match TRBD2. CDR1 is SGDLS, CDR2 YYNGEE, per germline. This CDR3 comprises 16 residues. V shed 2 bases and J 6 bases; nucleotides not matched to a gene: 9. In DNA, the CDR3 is TGTGCCAGCAGCGTGCTAGCGGGGCATAATAGCAATGAGCAGTTCTTC. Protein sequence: CASSVLAGHNSNEQFF.

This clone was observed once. This CDR3 reads CASSTTGVRAEAFF. CDR3 in DNA: TGTGCCAGCAGCACTACAGGGGTTAGGGCTGAAGCTTTCTTT. J is TRBJ1-1 and V is TRBV5-4, with 7 bases aligning to TRBD1. The V and J ends lost 4 bases and 6 bases, in that order; junction bases with no gene match: 9. The germline V gene has CDR1 SGHNT and CDR2 YYREEE (reference sequence). This CDR3 region has 14 residues.

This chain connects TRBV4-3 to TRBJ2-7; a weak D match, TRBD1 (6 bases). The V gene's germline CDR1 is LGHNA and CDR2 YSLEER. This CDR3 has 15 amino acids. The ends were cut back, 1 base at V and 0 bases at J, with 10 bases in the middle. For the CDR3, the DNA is TGCGCCAGCAGCCAAGTTCAGGGGTACTCCTACGAGCAGTACTTC. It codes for CASSQVQGYSYEQYF.

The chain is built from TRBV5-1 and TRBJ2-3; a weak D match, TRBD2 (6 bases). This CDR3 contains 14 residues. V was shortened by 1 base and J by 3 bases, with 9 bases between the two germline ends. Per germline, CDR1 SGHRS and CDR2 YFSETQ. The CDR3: CASSLNAGTDTQYF. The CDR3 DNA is TGCGCCAGCAGCTTGAATGCGGGGACAGATACGCAGTATTTT.

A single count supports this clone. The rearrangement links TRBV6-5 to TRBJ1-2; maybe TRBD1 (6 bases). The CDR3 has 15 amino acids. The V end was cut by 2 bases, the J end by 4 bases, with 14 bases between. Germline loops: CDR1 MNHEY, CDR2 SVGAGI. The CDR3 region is CASSYMGTGIYGYTF. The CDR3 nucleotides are TGTGCCAGCAGTTACATGGGAACAGGGATCTATGGCTACACCTTC.

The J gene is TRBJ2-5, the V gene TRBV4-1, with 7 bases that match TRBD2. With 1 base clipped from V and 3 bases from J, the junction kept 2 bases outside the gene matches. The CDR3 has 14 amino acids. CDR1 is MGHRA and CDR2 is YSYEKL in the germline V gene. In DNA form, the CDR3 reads TGCGCCAGCAGCCAAGTTGGGAGGGAAGAGACCCAGTACTTC. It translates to CASSQVGREETQYF.

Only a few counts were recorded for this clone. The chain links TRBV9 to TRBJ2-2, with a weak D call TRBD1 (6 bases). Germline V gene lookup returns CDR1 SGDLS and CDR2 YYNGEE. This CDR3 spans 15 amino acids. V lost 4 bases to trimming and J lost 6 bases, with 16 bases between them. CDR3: CASSPRGRVAGELFF. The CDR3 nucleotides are TGTGCCAGCAGCCCCAGGGGAAGGGTCGCCGGGGAGCTGTTTTTT.

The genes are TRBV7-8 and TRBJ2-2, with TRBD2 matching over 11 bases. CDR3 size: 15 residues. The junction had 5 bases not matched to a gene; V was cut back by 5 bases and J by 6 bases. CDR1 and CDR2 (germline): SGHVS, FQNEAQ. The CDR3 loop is CASSRTSGQAGELFF. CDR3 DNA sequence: TGTGCCAGCAGCCGGACTAGCGGGCAGGCCGGGGAGCTGTTTTTT.

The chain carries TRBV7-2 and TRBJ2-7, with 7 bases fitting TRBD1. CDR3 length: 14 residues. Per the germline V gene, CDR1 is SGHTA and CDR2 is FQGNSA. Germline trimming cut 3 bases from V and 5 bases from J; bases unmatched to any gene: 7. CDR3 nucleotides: TGTGCCAGCAGCTTCCTAGGGGGCGGCAACGAGCAGTACTTC. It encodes CASSFLGGGNEQYF.

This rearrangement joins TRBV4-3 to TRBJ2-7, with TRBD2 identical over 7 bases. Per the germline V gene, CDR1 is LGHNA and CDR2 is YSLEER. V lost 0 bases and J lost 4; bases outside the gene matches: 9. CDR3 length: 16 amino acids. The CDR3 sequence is CASSQDWGGRVYEQYF. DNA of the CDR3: TGCGCCAGCAGCCAAGATTGGGGAGGGAGGGTTTACGAGCAGTACTTC.

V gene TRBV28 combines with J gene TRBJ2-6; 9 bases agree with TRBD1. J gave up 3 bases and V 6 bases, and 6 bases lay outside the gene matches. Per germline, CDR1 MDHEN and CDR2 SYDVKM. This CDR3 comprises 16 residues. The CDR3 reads CASRKTGGSGANVLTF. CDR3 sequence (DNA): TGTGCCAGCAGAAAAACAGGGGGCAGTGGGGCCAACGTCCTGACTTTC.

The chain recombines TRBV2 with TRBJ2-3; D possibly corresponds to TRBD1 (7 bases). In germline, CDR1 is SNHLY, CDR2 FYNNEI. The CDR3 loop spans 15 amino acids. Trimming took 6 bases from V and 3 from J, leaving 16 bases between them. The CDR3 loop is CASSSQGGYTDTQYF. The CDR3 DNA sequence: TGTGCCAGCAGCTCCCAGGGGGGCTATACAGATACGCAGTATTTT.

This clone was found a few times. CDR3 residues: CASSPGQGAQNNSPLHF. As DNA, the CDR3 is TGCGCCAGCAGCCCTGGACAGGGGGCGCAGAATAATTCACCCCTCCACTTT. The chain employs TRBV5-1 and TRBJ1-6, with 11 bases fitting TRBD1. V was pared by 4 bases and J by 5 bases, with 8 bases of the junction left unmatched. Germline V gene data show CDR1 as SGHRS and CDR2 as YFSETQ. This CDR3 contains 17 residues.